This entry is about one TCR beta chain. These data are taken from a study of T cell changes during pregnancy in multiple sclerosis. Measured with immunoSEQ multiplex PCR; TCRdb has only the in-frame clones, and not every one. In the table there are around 23,000 clones, over 85% of which are singletons. The source is a female donor in good health, enrolled as a control in a pregnancy study. This material consisted of CD8+ T cells from peripheral blood mononuclear cells, taken in the third trimester of pregnancy.

For the CDR3, the DNA is TGTGCCAGCAGCCAACGAAAGGGCGGGGGCTATGGCTACACCTTC. Its translation is CASSQRKGGGYGYTF. The rearrangement uses TRBV14 and TRBJ1-2, with D tentatively TRBD1 (5 bases). The CDR3 contains 15 residues. The germline V and J ends were trimmed by 2 bases and 4 bases, with 14 bases remaining between them. Germline values: CDR1 SGHDN, CDR2 FVKESK.